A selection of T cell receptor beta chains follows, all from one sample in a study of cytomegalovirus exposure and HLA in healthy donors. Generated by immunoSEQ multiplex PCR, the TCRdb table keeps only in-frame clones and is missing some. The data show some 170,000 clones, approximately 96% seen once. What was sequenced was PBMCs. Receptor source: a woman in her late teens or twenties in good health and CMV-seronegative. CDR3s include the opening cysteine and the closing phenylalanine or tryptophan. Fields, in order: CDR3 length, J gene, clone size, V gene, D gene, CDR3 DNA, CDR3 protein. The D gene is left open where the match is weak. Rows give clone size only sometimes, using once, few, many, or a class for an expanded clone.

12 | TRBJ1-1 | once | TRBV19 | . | TGTGCCAGTGTAGGCTGGGAGGCTGAAGCTTTCTTT | CASVGWEAEAFF
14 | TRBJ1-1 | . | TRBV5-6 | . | TGTGCCAGCAGCTTGGAGGGGGAGGGCACTGAAGCTTTCTTT | CASSLEGEGTEAFF
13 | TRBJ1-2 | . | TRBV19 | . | TGTGCCAGTAGTGCAGGAAGAGCGGTTGGCTACACCTTC | CASSAGRAVGYTF
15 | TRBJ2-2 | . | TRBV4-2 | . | TGTGCCAGCAGCCAAGCAACTTCGAACACCGGGGAGCTGTTTTTT | CASSQATSNTGELFF
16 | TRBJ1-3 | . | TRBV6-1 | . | TGTGCCAGCAGTGAGGCAGGGGAGTCGTCTGGAAACACCATATATTTT | CASSEAGESSGNTIYF
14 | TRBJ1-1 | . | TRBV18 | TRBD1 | TGTGCCAGCTCACCAAGCTCCAGGGGGACTGAAGCTTTCTTT | CASSPSSRGTEAFF
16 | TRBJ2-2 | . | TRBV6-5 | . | TGTGCCAGCAGTTACCCCCGTGGCCGCGAGGCCGGGGAGCTGTTTTTT | CASSYPRGREAGELFF
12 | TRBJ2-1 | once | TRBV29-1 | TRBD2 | TGCAGCTCTGCTTCGGGGGGAAATGAGCAGTTCTTC | CSSASGGNEQFF
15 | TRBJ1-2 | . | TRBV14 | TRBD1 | TGTGCCAGCAGCCAAGGACAGGGTGGCTTCTATGGCTACACCTTC | CASSQGQGGFYGYTF
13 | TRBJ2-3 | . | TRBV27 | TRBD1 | TGTGCCAGCAGTTGGGACAGGGGCGGTACGCAGTATTTT | CASSWDRGGTQYF
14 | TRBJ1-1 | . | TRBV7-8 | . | TGTGCCAGCAGCTTAAACACGATGAACACTGAAGCTTTCTTT | CASSLNTMNTEAFF
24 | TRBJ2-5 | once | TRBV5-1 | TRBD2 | TGCGCCAGCAGCTCGCTGTCTCTTAAACTAGCGGGGGGAACTAACGAGGTTTGGGAAGAGACCCAGTACTTC | CASSSLSLKLAGGTNEVWEETQYF
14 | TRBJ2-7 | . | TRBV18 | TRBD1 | TGTGCCAGCTCACCTTTGGACAGGGGCTACGAGCAGTACTTC | CASSPLDRGYEQYF
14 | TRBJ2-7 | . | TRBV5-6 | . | TGTGCCAGCACCTTGGGGGCCCCTCCGTCCGAGCAGTACTTC | CASTLGAPPSEQYF
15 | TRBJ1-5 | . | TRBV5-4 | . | TGTGCCAGCAGCTTGGATGGAGGGGGCAATCAGCCCCAGCATTTT | CASSLDGGGNQPQHF
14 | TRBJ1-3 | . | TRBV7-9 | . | TGTGCCAGCACCTTGGCAGCGTCTGGAAACACCATATATTTT | CASTLAASGNTIYF
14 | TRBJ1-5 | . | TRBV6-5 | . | TGTGCCAGCAGAGCCTCAGGGATAAATCAGCCCCAGCATTTT | CASRASGINQPQHF
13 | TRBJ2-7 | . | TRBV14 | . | TGTGCCAGCAGCCCACCATCTAGGCTCGAGCAGTACTTC | CASSPPSRLEQYF
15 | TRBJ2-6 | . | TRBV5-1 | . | TGCGCCAGCAGCTTTACAATCTCTGGGGCCAACGTCCTGACTTTC | CASSFTISGANVLTF
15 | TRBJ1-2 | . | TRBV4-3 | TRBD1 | TGCGCCAGCAGCCAACAGACGGGACAGGGCTATGGCTACACCTTC | CASSQQTGQGYGYTF
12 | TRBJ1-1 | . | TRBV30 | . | TGTGCCTGGAGTGTAAATCCCCGGGGAGCTTTCTTT | CAWSVNPRGAFF
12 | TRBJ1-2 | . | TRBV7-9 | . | TGTGCCAGCAGCTTATCATTCTATGGCTACACCTTC | CASSLSFYGYTF
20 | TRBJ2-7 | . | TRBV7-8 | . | TGTGCCAGCAGCCCTAGAGACCCCCCTTTTAGCGATACTAGCTCCTACGAGCAGTACTTC | CASSPRDPPFSDTSSYEQYF
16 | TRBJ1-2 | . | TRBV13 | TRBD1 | TGTGCCAGCAGCTCCGGGACAGGGGATGTTCAGGATGGCTACACCTTC | CASSSGTGDVQDGYTF
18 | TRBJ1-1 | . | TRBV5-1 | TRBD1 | TGCGCCAGCAGCTTGGGGGGGACAGGTTGGTACATGAACACTGAAGCTTTCTTT | CASSLGGTGWYMNTEAFF
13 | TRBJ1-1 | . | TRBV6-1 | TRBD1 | TGTGCCAGCAGATGGGACAGTACCACTGAAGCTTTCTTT | CASRWDSTTEAFF
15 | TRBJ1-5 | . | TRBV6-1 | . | TGTGCCAGCAGCGCAAGACAGAGCCTCAATCAGCCCCAGCATTTT | CASSARQSLNQPQHF
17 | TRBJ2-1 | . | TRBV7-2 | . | TGTGCCAGCAGCCCCCGTCGGGGGTCAAGCTCCTACAATGAGCAGTTCTTC | CASSPRRGSSSYNEQFF
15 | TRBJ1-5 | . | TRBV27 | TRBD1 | TGTGCCAGCACCGGTGCAGGGACAGGCAATCAGCCCCAGCATTTT | CASTGAGTGNQPQHF
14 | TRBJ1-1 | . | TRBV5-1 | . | TGCGCCAGCAGCTTGGCCGGTAGGGGCGATGGGGCTTTCTTT | CASSLAGRGDGAFF
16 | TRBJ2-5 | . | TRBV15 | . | TGTGCCACCAGCAGAGATATATACGGAGTTAGTCAGACCCAGTACTTC | CATSRDIYGVSQTQYF